This T cell receptor beta chain was observed in a study of blood T cells in healthy people across ages. Study as a whole: Capturing about one barcoded beta molecule per two T cells was achieved by template switching.

The V gene lost 1 base and the J gene lost 1 base, with 8 bases spanning the gap. The CDR3 has 15 amino acids. Each donor had around 10 milliliters of peripheral blood drawn. The table lists this clonotype with many counts. Combining a sample-barcoded 5' primer with a J-beta primer mix, a second PCR ran for about 7 to 11 cycles. Via MiXCR, TCRdb re-called the 5' RACE reads, giving one row per CDR3 protein. The sample yields about a million distinct CDR3 sequences, 35% to 40% seen once. The V call is TRBV12-3 or TRBV12-4, the J call TRBJ2-4; no firm D call. This TCR was sampled from a man between 18 and 29 years old in good health. The sequenced sample was blood. The CDR3 bases are TGTGCCAGCAGTTTAGGGGGTTCCGCCAAAAACATTCAGTACTTC. Translating it yields CASSLGGSAKNIQYF.